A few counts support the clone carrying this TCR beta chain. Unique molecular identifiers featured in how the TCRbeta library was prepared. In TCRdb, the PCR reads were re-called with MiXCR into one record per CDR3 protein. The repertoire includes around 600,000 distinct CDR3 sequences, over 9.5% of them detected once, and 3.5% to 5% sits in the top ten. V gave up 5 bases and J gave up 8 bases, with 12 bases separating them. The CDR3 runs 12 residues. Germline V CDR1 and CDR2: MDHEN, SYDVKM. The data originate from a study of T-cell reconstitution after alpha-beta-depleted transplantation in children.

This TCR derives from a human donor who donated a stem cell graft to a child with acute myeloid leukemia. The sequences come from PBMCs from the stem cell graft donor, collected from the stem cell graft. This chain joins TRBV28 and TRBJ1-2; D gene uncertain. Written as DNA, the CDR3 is TGTGCCAGCAGTCAGGACCCCGGAGGCTACACCTTC. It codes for CASSQDPGGYTF.